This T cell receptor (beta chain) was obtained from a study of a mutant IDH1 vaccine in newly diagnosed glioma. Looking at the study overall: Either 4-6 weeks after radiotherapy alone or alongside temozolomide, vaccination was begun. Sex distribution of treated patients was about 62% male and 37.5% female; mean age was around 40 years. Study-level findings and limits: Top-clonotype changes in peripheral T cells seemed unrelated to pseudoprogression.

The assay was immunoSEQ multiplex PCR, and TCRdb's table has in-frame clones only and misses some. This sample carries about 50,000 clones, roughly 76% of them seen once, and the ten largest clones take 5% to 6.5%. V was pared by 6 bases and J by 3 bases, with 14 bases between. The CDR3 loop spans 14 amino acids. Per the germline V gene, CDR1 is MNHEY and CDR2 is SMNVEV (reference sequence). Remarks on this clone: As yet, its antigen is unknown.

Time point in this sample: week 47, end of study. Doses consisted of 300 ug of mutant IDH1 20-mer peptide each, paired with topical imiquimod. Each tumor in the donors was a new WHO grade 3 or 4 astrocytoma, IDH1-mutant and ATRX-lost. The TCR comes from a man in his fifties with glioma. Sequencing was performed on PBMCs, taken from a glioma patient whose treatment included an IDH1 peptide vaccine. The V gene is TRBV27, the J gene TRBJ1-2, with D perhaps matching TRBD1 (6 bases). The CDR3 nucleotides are TGTGCCAGCAGCCCCAAGGGGGTCGACTATGGCTACACCTTC. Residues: CASSPKGVDYGYTF.